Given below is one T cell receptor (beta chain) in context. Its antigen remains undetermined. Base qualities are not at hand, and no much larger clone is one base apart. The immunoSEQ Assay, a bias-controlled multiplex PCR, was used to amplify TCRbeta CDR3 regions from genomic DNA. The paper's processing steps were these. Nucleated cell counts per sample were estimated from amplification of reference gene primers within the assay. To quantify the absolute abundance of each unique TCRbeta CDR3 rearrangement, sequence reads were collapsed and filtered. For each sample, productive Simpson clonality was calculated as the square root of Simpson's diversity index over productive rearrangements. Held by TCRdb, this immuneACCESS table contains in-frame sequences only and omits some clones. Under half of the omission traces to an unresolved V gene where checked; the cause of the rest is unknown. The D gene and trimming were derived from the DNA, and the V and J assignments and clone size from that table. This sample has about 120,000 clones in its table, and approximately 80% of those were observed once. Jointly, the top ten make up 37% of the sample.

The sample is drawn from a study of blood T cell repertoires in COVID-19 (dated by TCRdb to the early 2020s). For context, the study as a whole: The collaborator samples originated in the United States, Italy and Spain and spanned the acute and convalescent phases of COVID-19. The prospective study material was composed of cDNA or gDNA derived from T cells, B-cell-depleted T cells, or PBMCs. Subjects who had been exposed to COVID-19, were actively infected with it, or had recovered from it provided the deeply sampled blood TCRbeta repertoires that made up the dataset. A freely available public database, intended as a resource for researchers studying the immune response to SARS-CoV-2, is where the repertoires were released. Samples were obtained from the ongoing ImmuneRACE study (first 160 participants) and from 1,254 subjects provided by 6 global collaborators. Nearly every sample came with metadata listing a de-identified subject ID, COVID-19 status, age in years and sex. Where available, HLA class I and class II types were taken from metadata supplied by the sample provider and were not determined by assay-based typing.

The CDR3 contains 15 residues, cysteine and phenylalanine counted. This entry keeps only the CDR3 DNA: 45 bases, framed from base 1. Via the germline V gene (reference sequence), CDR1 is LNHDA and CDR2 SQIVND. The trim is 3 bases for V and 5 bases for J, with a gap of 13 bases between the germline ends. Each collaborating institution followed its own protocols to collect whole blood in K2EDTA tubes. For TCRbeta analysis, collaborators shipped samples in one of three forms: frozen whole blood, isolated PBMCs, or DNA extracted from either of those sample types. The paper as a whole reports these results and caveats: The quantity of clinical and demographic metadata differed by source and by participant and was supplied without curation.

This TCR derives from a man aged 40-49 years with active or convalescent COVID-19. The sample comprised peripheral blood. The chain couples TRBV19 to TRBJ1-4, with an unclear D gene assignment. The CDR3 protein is CASSMGVDRNEKLFF. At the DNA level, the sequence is TGTGCCAGTAGTATGGGAGTTGATCGGAATGAAAAACTGTTTTTT.